The 4 T cell receptor beta chains below all came from one sample that was sequenced in a study of cytomegalovirus exposure and HLA in healthy donors (dated by TCRdb to about 2017). The library was produced with the immunoSEQ multiplex PCR assay. Imported from immuneACCESS, the table was reduced by TCRdb to in-frame sequences with V and J called. These copies leave out some clones; in studies compared against another copy, an unresolved V gene accounts for under half, and the cause of the remainder is not known. The sample contains 100,000 to 150,000 clones, about 89% of them found a single time. The ten largest clonotypes hold approximately 2% of the sample. The sample taken for sequencing was PBMCs. The source is a woman in her late teens or twenties in good health and CMV-seronegative.

The chain uses TRBV28 and TRBJ1-2, with D possibly TRBD1 on 6 matching bases. There are 13 residues in the CDR3. Trimming left V 6 bases short and J 5 bases short, with 13 bases between. The germline V gene encodes CDR1 MDHEN and CDR2 SYDVKM. The CDR3 sequence: CASSRGQFYGYTF. The CDR3 DNA reads TGTGCCAGCAGCCGTGGACAGTTTTATGGCTACACCTTC.

The chain carries TRBV5-1 and TRBJ2-7, with 9 positions matching TRBD1. V lost 5 bases to trimming and J lost 3 bases; unmatched junction nucleotides: 6. Germline-derived CDR1 and CDR2 are SGHRS and YFSETQ. The CDR3 consists of 14 residues. The CDR3 DNA is TGCGCCAGCAGATCGCCGGGACAGGGCTACGAGCAGTACTTC. Translation: CASRSPGQGYEQYF.

The chain has TRBV4-1 and TRBJ2-7, with D possibly being TRBD2 (6 bases). The CDR3 contains 15 residues. Germline CDR1 reads MGHRA; CDR2 reads YSYEKL. V lost 0 bases and J lost 2, with 11 bases in between. The CDR3 nucleotides read TGCGCCAGCAGCCAAGATAGTGCGGGGACCTACGAGCAGTACTTC. It is translated as CASSQDSAGTYEQYF.

The chain links TRBV7-2 to TRBJ2-7; a weak D match, TRBD2 (5 bases). Germline V CDR1 and CDR2: SGHTA, FQGNSA. V lost 8 bases and J lost 2, with 13 bases in between. The CDR3 covers 13 residues. The CDR3 DNA follows: TGTGCCAGCTCGGACTCCCTAACCTACGAGCAGTACTTC. Protein product: CASSDSLTYEQYF.